The subject of this entry is one T cell receptor (beta chain). It lacks a known antigen. The sample holds no much larger clone one base away, and base qualities are not on file. This sample was included in a study of tumor-infiltrating lymphocytes in primary liver carcinoma (dated by TCRdb to about 2017). The study in broad terms: Between late 2015 and 2016, a handful of patients in China with histopathologically diagnosed primary liver carcinoma had surgical resection. Of the five patients, three men and two women aged 30 to 69 years, four had hepatocellular carcinoma and one had combined HCC and intrahepatic cholangiocarcinoma. The five patients had tumors of stage T1-T3 N0M0, with maximum diameters ranging from about 4.2 to 10 cm. Each sample produced about 3.5 to 7.13 million productive TCRbeta reads, and read depth showed no significant difference between tissue types. TCRbeta repertoire sequencing, expression microarrays and whole-exome sequencing were combined in the study across five regions of each liver tumor, with adjacent normal tissue and blood also included. TCRbeta repertoire sequencing covered some 35 specimens from 5 patients: 25 or so tumor regions, 5 adjacent noncancerous liver tissues and 5 peripheral blood samples. Technical replicate repertoires showed high reproducibility, with mean shared-clone rates about 0.88 and correlation coefficients above 0.95. What the study reported, not specific to this receptor: Only a few patients were included in the study, and the authors note that the findings should be validated in a larger study. Since the samples were bulk and unsorted, there was no way to compare CD4+ and CD8+ T cell repertoires. Because sequencing covered only the TCR beta chain and unpaired alpha chains were not captured, true repertoire diversity is likely underestimated. Pairs of tumor regions showed greater repertoire overlap (mean roughly 35%) than tumor-adjacent pairs (roughly 17%) or tumor-blood pairs (roughly 14%), which is consistent with antigen-driven expansion. The top 250 clones accounted for a significantly greater share of the repertoire in tumors than in blood (p = 0.039).

Blood RNA was extracted from unsorted whole blood using TRIzol reagent, and germline DNA was obtained with the DNeasy Blood & Tissue kit. Patients had chronic HBV infection and were treatment-naive at sampling. Before surgery, roughly 4 milliliters of peripheral blood were drawn into K2EDTA tubes. Looking up the germline V gene yields CDR1 MDHEN and CDR2 SYDVKM. CDR3 length: 17 amino acids, cysteine to phenylalanine. Just CDR3 DNA is preserved here, 51 bases in frame from base 1. The junction carries 17 bases between V and J, which are trimmed by 2 bases and 4 bases respectively. Starting from roughly 540 ng total RNA, TCRbeta-specific cDNA was produced by reverse transcription with a constant-region primer and ProtoScript II reverse transcriptase. The TCRbeta libraries were prepared through three rounds of nested multiplex PCR following a slightly modified ARM-PCR procedure. Each of the first two PCR rounds ran for approximately 10 cycles and used multiplex TRBV1-TRBV30 forward primers together with a Cbeta reverse primer. Sample barcodes and Illumina adapters were added in a final 25-cycle PCR using Deep VentR polymerase. Amplicons of 200-500 bp were gel-purified with a QIAquick gel extraction kit before sequencing. TCRbeta amplicons were sequenced on an Illumina HiSeq 2500 with 250-bp paired-end reads. The authors' analysis ran thus. Reads were quality-trimmed with Trimmomatic v0.33, and paired reads were merged with FLASH v1.2.11 to recover full CDR3 sequences. MiGEC v1.2.1b assigned V, D and J germline segments to the rearranged TCRbeta sequences. Clonotype statistics and Shannon-Wiener diversity indices were computed with VDJtools v1.0.0. Except for diversity analysis, only the 250 most abundant clonotypes of each sample were used in subsequent analyses to reduce sampling bias. In TCRdb, the public reads were trimmed at Q25 with fastp and aligned with MiXCR, with productive beta chains retained. All rows with the same CDR3 protein become a single entry with the most common DNA and genes. Here the V and J calls rest on TCRdb's processing, not on the authors' analysis. This sample lists approximately 210,000 distinct CDR3 sequences; 65% were detected once. Of the sample, about 7.1% is held by the ten largest clones.

Sample: peripheral blood. This TCR derives from a woman in her sixties with primary liver carcinoma and hepatitis B virus infection. The chain uses TRBV28 and TRBJ2-2, and perhaps TRBD2 as D gene, on 6 matching bases. CDR3 sequence: CASSLPGRRGTTGELFF. The nucleotide sequence reads TGTGCCAGCAGTTTACCAGGGAGGCGGGGTACCACCGGGGAGCTGTTTTTT.